Below, 17 T cell receptor beta chains from the same sample are listed, as sequenced in a study of blood T cell repertoires in COVID-19. Profiling relied on immunoSEQ multiplex PCR, and the TCRdb table lists in-frame clones only, not all of them. This table holds 200,000 to 250,000 clones, approximately 90% found once. Sequencing was done on a sample of peripheral blood. Receptor source: a woman aged 40 to 50 with acute or convalescent COVID-19.

The chain couples TRBV30 to TRBJ2-1; 9 nucleotides match TRBD1. Per the germline V gene, CDR1 is GTSNPN and CDR2 is SVGIG (reference sequence). The V and J ends lost 7 bases and 7 bases, in that order; junction bases with no gene match: 8. The CDR3 spans 13 residues. The CDR3 DNA follows: TGTGCCTTAGACGGGACAGGGATAAATGAGCAGTTCTTC. Amino acid sequence: CALDGTGINEQFF.

This sequence joins TRBV6-5 and TRBJ2-5; D remains ambiguous. The length of the CDR3 is 14 residues. Germline CDR1 reads MNHEY; CDR2 reads SVGAGI. V was pared by 5 bases and J by 5 bases, with 15 bases between. The CDR3 here is CASSRLLGAETQYF. The CDR3 nucleotides are TGTGCCAGCAGTCGCCTCCTAGGAGCTGAGACCCAGTACTTC.

The chain has TRBV14 and TRBJ1-3, with a possible D match to TRBD1 (5 bases). V was pared by 1 base and J by 4 bases, with 17 bases between. The CDR3 has 17 residues. The germline V gene encodes CDR1 SGHDN and CDR2 FVKESK. This CDR3 is CASSQAPGLVTGNTIYF. CDR3 coding DNA: TGTGCCAGCAGCCAAGCTCCGGGACTCGTCACGGGAAACACCATATATTTT.

The chain carries TRBV27 and TRBJ2-1; D gene unclear. There are 15 residues in the CDR3. The ends were cut back, 6 bases at V and 0 bases at J, with 12 bases in the middle. Germline loops: CDR1 MNHEY, CDR2 SMNVEV (reference sequence). Written as DNA, the CDR3 is TGTGCCAGCAGACCCCGCGCAAGCTCCTACAATGAGCAGTTCTTC. This encodes CASRPRASSYNEQFF.

This clone showed up many times. The gene calls are TRBV5-4 and TRBJ2-7; TRBD1 agrees at 11 bases. CDR1 and CDR2 (germline): SGHNT, YYREEE (reference sequence). This CDR3 has 15 amino acids. V lost 4 bases and J lost 6; bases outside the gene matches: 9. CDR3 sequence: CASSPELGTGGEQYV. CDR3 nucleotide sequence: TGTGCCAGCAGCCCGGAACTCGGGACAGGGGGCGAGCAGTACGTC.

The chain joins TRBV27 to TRBJ2-2; 10 nucleotides line up with TRBD2. V lost 5 bases, J lost 3 bases, and 9 bases stayed unmatched. The CDR3 has 17 residues. Per the germline V gene, CDR1 is MNHEY and CDR2 is SMNVEV (reference sequence). In nucleotides, the CDR3 is TGTGCCAGCAGTCGTAGGACTAGCGGTGCGTACACCGGGGAGCTGTTTTTT. Translated: CASSRRTSGAYTGELFF.

CDR3 nucleotides: TGTGCCACCAGCGACGACGCCGTTAGCCTTCAAGAGACCCAGTACTTC. It specifies CATSDDAVSLQETQYF. The chain links TRBV24-1 to TRBJ2-5; D uncertain. CDR1 is KGHDR and CDR2 is SFDVKD in the germline V gene. The CDR3 covers 16 residues. With 7 bases removed from V and 2 bases from J, the gap between germline ends came to 19 bases.

The CDR3 here is CATGGGGSYNEQFF. Here the CDR3 DNA reads TGTGCCACCGGGGGCGGGGGGTCATACAATGAGCAGTTCTTC. The J gene is TRBJ2-1, the V gene TRBV24-1; 8 bases align to TRBD2. The germline V gene has CDR1 KGHDR and CDR2 SFDVKD. The trim removed 9 bases at V and 4 bases at J, leaving 7 bases unmatched. The CDR3 totals 14 residues.

The rearrangement links TRBV6-5 to TRBJ2-7, with D perhaps matching TRBD2 (5 bases). The CDR3 loop spans 13 amino acids. CDR1 is MNHEY and CDR2 is SVGAGI in the germline V gene. V lost 8 bases and J 5 bases, leaving 16 bases between the germline ends. DNA for the CDR3: TGTGCCAGCGCTGCTCTAGGAGGAAACGAGCAGTACGTC. Translated: CASAALGGNEQYV.

V is TRBV27 and J is TRBJ1-1, with D unresolved. The CDR3 loop spans 18 amino acids. Germline V gene sequence: CDR1 MNHEY, CDR2 SMNVEV (reference sequence). V was pared by 0 bases and J by 2 bases, with 19 bases between. The CDR3 nucleotides are TGTGCCAGCAGTTTATCCCCGACCGCCACACGGGTAAACACTGAAGCTTTCTTT. This sequence encodes CASSLSPTATRVNTEAFF.

The chain links TRBV4-1 to TRBJ1-4, with a weak D call TRBD1 (5 bases). V was trimmed by 1 base and J by 4 bases, leaving 13 bases between them. The germline V gene has CDR1 MGHRA and CDR2 YSYEKL. The CDR3 loop spans 16 amino acids. The CDR3 is CASSQVGGESNEKLFF. The CDR3 DNA follows: TGCGCCAGCAGCCAAGTGGGGGGGGAGAGTAATGAAAAACTGTTTTTT.

The chain has TRBV6-5 and TRBJ1-3; D unresolved. Germline loops: CDR1 MNHEY, CDR2 SVGAGI. This CDR3 has 13 residues. Trimming left V 8 bases short and J 2 bases short, with 10 bases between. The CDR3 bases are TGTGCCAGCCAAACGGGGACTGGAAACACCATATATTTT. The encoded protein is CASQTGTGNTIYF.

The sample holds a few counts of this clone. This chain uses TRBV5-1 with TRBJ2-1; TRBD2 might be the D (5 bases). The CDR3 runs to 15 residues. Germline values: CDR1 SGHRS, CDR2 YFSETQ. Between the trimmed V and J ends, which lost 0 bases and 2 bases, there was a span of 9 bases. The DNA for the CDR3 is TGCGCCAGCAGCTTGGACCACGGGGCCTACAATGAGCAGTTCTTC. Translating gives CASSLDHGAYNEQFF.

The rearrangement links TRBV19 to TRBJ1-3; D is ambiguous. The CDR3 length is 15 residues. Germline V lookup: CDR1 LNHDA, CDR2 SQIVND (reference sequence). Trimming removed 3 bases from V and 4 bases from J, with 13 bases in between. The CDR3, as DNA: TGTGCCAGTAGTATTAACTGGGCAGACGGAAACACCATATATTTT. It translates to CASSINWADGNTIYF.

The chain couples TRBV7-2 to TRBJ1-2; weak D call: TRBD1 (6 bases). Germline V gives CDR1 SGHTA, CDR2 FQGNSA. The V gene lost 5 bases and the J gene lost 1 base, with 11 bases spanning the gap. The CDR3 is 14 amino acids. CDR3 DNA sequence: TGTGCCAGCAGCCTGACAGGCGGTAACTATGGCTACACCTTC. Translation: CASSLTGGNYGYTF. Full variable domain (rest looked up from reference TRBV7-2 and TRBJ1-2): GAGVSQSPSNKVTEKGKDVELRCDPISGHTALYWYRQSLGQGLEFLIYFQGNSAPDKSGLPSDRFSAERTGGSVSTLTIQRTQQEDSAVYLCASSLTGGNYGYTFGSGTRLTVV.

V usage is TRBV7-7 and J usage is TRBJ2-5; 14 positions agree with TRBD2. From germline, CDR1 is SSHAT and CDR2 FNYEAQ (reference sequence). The CDR3 has 16 residues. The J segment lost 4 bases and the V segment lost 3 bases, leaving 4 bases of the junction unmatched. CDR3 DNA: TGTGCCAGCAGCTTCCGACTAGCGGGAGGGGGAGAGACCCAGTACTTC. Translating it yields CASSFRLAGGGETQYF.

The rearrangement joins TRBV3-1 (or the pseudogene TRBV3-2) to TRBJ2-3, with 9 bases that match TRBD2. Trimming removed 2 bases from V and 2 bases from J; junction bases left unmatched: 14. Germline V gene data show CDR1 as LGHDT and CDR2 as YNNKEL (reference sequence). The CDR3 is 19 amino acids. CDR3 nucleotide sequence: TGTGCCAGCAGCCAATTCCCGGGACTAGCAGTGCACCCCACAGATACGCAGTATTTT. This translates into CASSQFPGLAVHPTDTQYF.